One and the same sample provided the 23 T cell receptor beta chains below, sequenced in a study of blood T cell repertoires in COVID-19. The protocol was immunoSEQ multiplex PCR, while the TCRdb copy is restricted to in-frame clones and leaves out a portion. The data show more than 80,000 clones, 65% to 80% seen once. Sequencing was carried out using peripheral blood. The source is a woman over 75 with active or convalescent COVID-19.

CDR3 amino acids: CASSPGTGENIQYF. In DNA, the CDR3 is TGTGCCAGCAGTCCGGGGACAGGGGAGAACATTCAGTACTTC. This rearrangement joins TRBV6-4 to TRBJ2-4; TRBD1 aligns across 10 bases. CDR3 length equals 14 residues. Looked up from germline, CDR1 is MRHNA and CDR2 is SNTAGT. With V trimmed by 5 bases and J by 7 bases, 5 bases remained unmatched.

The chain uses TRBV29-1 and TRBJ2-7, with D uncertain. Trimming removed 6 bases from V and 0 bases from J, with 12 bases in between. The CDR3 extends over 13 amino acids. Per the germline V gene, CDR1 is SQVTM and CDR2 is ANQGSEA. The CDR3 reads CSVRLPSSYEQYF. The CDR3 bases are TGCAGCGTAAGACTGCCGAGCTCCTACGAGCAGTACTTC.

This rearrangement joins TRBV10-3 to TRBJ1-6, with 7 bases fitting TRBD1. V lost 6 bases to trimming and J lost 5 bases; unmatched junction nucleotides: 1. Looked up from germline, CDR1 is ENHRY and CDR2 is SYGVKD. The CDR3 is 13 residues long. The CDR3 DNA follows: TGTGCCATCAGGGGGACAGATAATTCACCCCTCCACTTT. As protein: CAIRGTDNSPLHF.

The rearrangement uses TRBV3-1 (or the pseudogene TRBV3-2) and TRBJ1-5; a possible D gene is TRBD1 (5 bases). Trimming shortened V by 5 bases and J by 5 bases, and 13 bases separated the two germline ends. This CDR3 is built from 14 residues. Looked up from germline, CDR1 is LGHDT and CDR2 is YNNKEL (reference sequence). The CDR3 loop is CASSFAPGDQPQHF. CDR3 bases: TGTGCCAGCAGCTTCGCGCCGGGGGATCAGCCCCAGCATTTT.

V is TRBV12-5 and J is TRBJ2-5; D unclear. The length of the CDR3 is 14 residues. Germline CDR1 is LGHNT and CDR2 is FRNRAP. V lost 5 bases to trimming and J lost 2 bases, with 12 bases between them. CDR3 bases: TGTGCTAGTGGTAGCGACGCATTACAAGAGACCCAGTACTTC. Its translation: CASGSDALQETQYF.

This clone came up a few times. The chain is built from TRBV3-1 (or the pseudogene TRBV3-2) and TRBJ2-7, with TRBD1 matching 7 bases. The CDR3 loop spans 13 amino acids. The V and J ends lost 10 bases and 0 bases, in that order; junction bases with no gene match: 6. The germline V gene encodes CDR1 LGHDT and CDR2 YNNKEL (reference sequence). The CDR3 reads CATGTAPSYEQYF. Written as DNA, the CDR3 is TGTGCCACCGGGACAGCCCCCTCCTACGAGCAGTACTTC.

For this clone: Distinct nucleotide sequences in the sample also encode this CDR3. The chain combines TRBV28 with TRBJ1-2; no clear D. From germline, CDR1 is MDHEN and CDR2 SYDVKM. The CDR3 has 11 amino acids. Trimming removed 3 bases at V and 7 bases at J, with 6 bases between. This CDR3 is CASSLGGGYTF. The DNA of the CDR3 is TGTGCCAGCAGTTTGGGAGGTGGCTACACCTTC.

V and J are TRBV9 and TRBJ2-6, with 8 bases matching TRBD1. The CDR3 extends over 15 amino acids. In germline, CDR1 is SGDLS, CDR2 YYNGEE. V gave up 3 bases and J gave up 4 bases; unmatched junction bases: 3. This CDR3 is CASSGTGYGANVLTF. CDR3 sequence (DNA): TGTGCCAGCAGCGGGACAGGGTACGGGGCCAACGTCCTGACTTTC.

This clone showed up just a few times. V and J are TRBV7-8 and TRBJ2-7; 8 bases fit TRBD2. This CDR3 is built from 16 residues. Germline CDR1 and CDR2: SGHVS and FQNEAQ. V was clipped by 2 bases and J by 2 bases; unmatched bases: 8. The DNA of the CDR3 is TGTGCCAGCAGCTTACCACCGGGAGGGGGGCCCTACGAGCAGTACTTC. Translating gives CASSLPPGGGPYEQYF.

The chain links TRBV9 to TRBJ1-2; possibly TRBD1 for D (6 bases). CDR1 is SGDLS and CDR2 is YYNGEE in the germline V gene. V was trimmed by 0 bases and J by 3 bases, leaving 18 bases between them. CDR3 length equals 17 residues. DNA for the CDR3: TGTGCCAGCAGCGTAGCCACCGAAGGGGGGGGCGACTATGGCTACACCTTC. Its protein product is CASSVATEGGGDYGYTF.

The chain has TRBV5-1 and TRBJ2-1; no firm D call. This CDR3 has 15 residues. The V and J ends lost 0 bases and 6 bases respectively, with 13 bases between them. From germline, CDR1 is SGHRS and CDR2 YFSETQ. This chain's CDR3 is CASSLGTVTLNEQFF. The CDR3 coding sequence is TGCGCCAGCAGCTTGGGAACAGTTACACTCAATGAGCAGTTCTTC.

This clone has more than one count but fewer than ten. The genes are TRBV24-1 and TRBJ1-1, with 7 positions matching TRBD1. The germline CDR1 and CDR2 sequences are KGHDR and SFDVKD. The trim removed 5 bases at V and 5 bases at J, leaving 7 bases unmatched. This CDR3 spans 14 amino acids. The CDR3 loop is CATSASARGTEAFF. The CDR3, as DNA: TGTGCCACCAGTGCCTCCGCCAGGGGGACTGAAGCTTTCTTT.

This chain links TRBV7-2 with TRBJ1-2, with a tentative D call TRBD1 (5 bases). CDR3 size: 14 residues. CDR1 and CDR2 from the germline V gene are SGHTA and FQGNSA. V shed 5 bases and J shed 1 base, with 11 bases lying between them. The CDR3 nucleotides read TGTGCCAGCAGCCCTGTTCAGGGTAACTATGGCTACACCTTC. This codes for CASSPVQGNYGYTF.

This clone showed up just once. This rearrangement joins TRBV2 to TRBJ2-5, with D possibly matching TRBD2 (5 bases). This CDR3 is 15 amino acids long. Germline lookup yields CDR1 SNHLY and CDR2 FYNNEI. V was shortened by 7 bases and J by 5 bases, with 20 bases between the two germline ends. The CDR3 loop reads CASTREEWSGETQYF. The CDR3 coding sequence is TGTGCCAGCACGAGGGAAGAGTGGTCGGGTGAGACCCAGTACTTC.

V and J are TRBV4-1 and TRBJ2-5; 7 positions match TRBD1. In germline, CDR1 is MGHRA, CDR2 YSYEKL. After removal of 0 bases from V and 4 bases from J, the junction contained 8 bases not matched to a gene. The CDR3 is made up of 16 amino acids. The CDR3 DNA sequence: TGCGCCAGCAGCCAAGATTTACAGGGGATAGGAGAGACCCAGTACTTC. It translates to CASSQDLQGIGETQYF.

The CDR3 sequence: CAWQSGTGGFGGANVLTF. As DNA, the CDR3 is TGTGCCTGGCAATCCGGGACAGGGGGTTTTGGTGGGGCCAACGTCCTGACTTTC. The V and J genes are TRBV30 and TRBJ2-6, with 11 bases identical to TRBD1. In germline, CDR1 is GTSNPN, CDR2 SVGIG (reference sequence). There are 18 residues in the CDR3. The junction had 12 bases not matched to a gene; V was cut back by 5 bases and J by 3 bases.

This clone has more than one count but fewer than ten. The chain employs TRBV28 and TRBJ1-6; 7 nucleotides line up with TRBD1. Germline V gives CDR1 MDHEN, CDR2 SYDVKM. This CDR3 region has 16 residues. The V and J ends lost 5 bases and 10 bases, in that order; junction bases with no gene match: 14. The CDR3 region has the DNA TGTGCCAGCAGTCCACACTTCCTCGACAGGGCCTCACCCCTCCACTTT. Translating gives CASSPHFLDRASPLHF.

The chain recombines TRBV28 with TRBJ1-1; no definite D call. CDR1 is MDHEN and CDR2 is SYDVKM in the germline V gene. The CDR3 is 11 residues long. The V end was cut by 6 bases, the J end by 10 bases, with 12 bases between. The CDR3 nucleotides read TGTGCCAGCAGCGCCACGGTGTTAGCTTTCTTT. It specifies CASSATVLAFF.

CDR3 residues: CASSILAGGSYNEQFF. DNA for the CDR3: TGTGCCAGTAGTATCTTAGCGGGGGGCTCCTACAATGAGCAGTTCTTC. V gene TRBV19 combines with J gene TRBJ2-1, with TRBD2 matching over 10 bases. The CDR3 is made up of 16 amino acids. The ends lost 3 bases at V and 0 bases at J; junction bases unmatched: 2. The germline CDR1 and CDR2 sequences are LNHDA and SQIVND (reference sequence).

The chain combines TRBV28 with TRBJ2-5, with 7 bases aligning to TRBD1. Germline assignment: CDR1 MDHEN and CDR2 SYDVKM. The trim removed 2 bases at V and 2 bases at J, leaving 2 bases unmatched. CDR3 length: 14 residues. CDR3 DNA: TGTGCCAGCAGTTTACGGGACAGTCAAGAGACCCAGTACTTC. It yields the protein CASSLRDSQETQYF.

This chain uses TRBV19 with TRBJ1-1; no reliable D call. Trimming removed 6 bases from V and 3 bases from J, with 11 bases in between. The germline CDR1 and CDR2 sequences are LNHDA and SQIVND (reference sequence). The CDR3 covers 13 residues. CDR3: CASSALPDTEAFF. The CDR3 bases are TGTGCCAGTAGCGCCCTCCCGGACACTGAAGCTTTCTTT.

V gene TRBV2 combines with J gene TRBJ1-5, with D possibly matching TRBD1 (6 bases). V lost 2 bases and J 1 base, leaving 15 bases between the germline ends. The CDR3 totals 17 residues. The V gene's germline CDR1 is SNHLY and CDR2 FYNNEI. The CDR3 coding sequence is TGTGCCAGCAGTGAACCGCGGGGGGGGGCGAGCAATCAGCCCCAGCATTTT. Translated, it gives CASSEPRGGASNQPQHF.

The chain is built from TRBV5-4 and TRBJ1-6; TRBD1 might be the D (5 bases). Germline CDR1 and CDR2: SGHNT and YYREEE (reference sequence). The CDR3 is 17 amino acids. V lost 0 bases and J 1 base, leaving 11 bases between the germline ends. CDR3 sequence reads: CASSLGGGRSYNSPLHF. The CDR3 region has the DNA TGTGCCAGCAGCTTGGGCGGGGGACGGTCCTATAATTCACCCCTCCACTTT.